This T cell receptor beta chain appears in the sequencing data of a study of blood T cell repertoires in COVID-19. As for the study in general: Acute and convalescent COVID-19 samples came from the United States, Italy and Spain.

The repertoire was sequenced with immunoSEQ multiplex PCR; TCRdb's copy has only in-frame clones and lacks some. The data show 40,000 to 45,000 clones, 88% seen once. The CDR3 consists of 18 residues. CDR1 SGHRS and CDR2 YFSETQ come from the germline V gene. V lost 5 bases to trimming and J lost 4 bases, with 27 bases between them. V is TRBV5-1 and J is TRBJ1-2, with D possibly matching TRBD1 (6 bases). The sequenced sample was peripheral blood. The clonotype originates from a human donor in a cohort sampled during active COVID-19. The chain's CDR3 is CASSPEGYRDQRGYGYTF. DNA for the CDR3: TGCGCCAGCAGTCCCGAGGGCTACAGGGATCAGCGGGGCTATGGCTACACCTTC. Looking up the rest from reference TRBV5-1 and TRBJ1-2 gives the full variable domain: KAGVTQTPRYLIKTRGQQVTLSCSPISGHRSVSWYQQTPGQGLQFLFEYFSETQRNKGNFPGRFSGRQFSNSRSEMNVSTLELGDSALYLCASSPEGYRDQRGYGYTFGSGTRLTVV.